The clone carrying this T cell receptor (beta chain) is a singleton in its sample. This record belongs to a study of shared clonotypes between healthy human individuals. Germline V CDR1 and CDR2: SGHRS, YFSETQ. Trimming took 4 bases from V and 4 from J, leaving 17 bases between them. The CDR3 extends over 15 amino acids. The unsorted samples took tens of millions of PBMCs to get genomic DNA. Profiled with immunoSEQ multiplex PCR; TCRdb holds only in-frame clones, not every one. Among about half a million clones listed, around 75% were seen once. What was sequenced was PBMCs. The genes are TRBV5-1 and TRBJ1-2; TRBD1 might be the D (5 bases). The sequence derives from a woman aged 40 to 49 in good health. Some clones in this sample may be carry-over from other donors' samples. As DNA, the CDR3 is TGCGCCAGCAGCACGATGGGGGACGCCGGCTATGGCTACACCTTC. The encoded protein is CASSTMGDAGYGYTF.